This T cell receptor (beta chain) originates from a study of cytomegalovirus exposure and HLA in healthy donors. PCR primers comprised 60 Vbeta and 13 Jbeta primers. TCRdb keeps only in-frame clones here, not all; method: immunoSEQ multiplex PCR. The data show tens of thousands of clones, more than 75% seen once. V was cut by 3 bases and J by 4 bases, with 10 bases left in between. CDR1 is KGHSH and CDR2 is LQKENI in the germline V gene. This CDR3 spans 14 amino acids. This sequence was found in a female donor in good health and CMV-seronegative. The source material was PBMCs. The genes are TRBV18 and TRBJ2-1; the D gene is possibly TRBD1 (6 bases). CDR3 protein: CASSPGTYYNEQFF. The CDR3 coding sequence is TGTGCCAGCTCACCTGGGACATATTACAATGAGCAGTTCTTC.